The clone carrying this T cell receptor (beta chain) was found a few times. Its antigen is unidentified. This entry comes from a study of post-analysis software for immune sequencing data. After removal of 3 bases from V and 5 bases from J, the junction contained 3 bases not matched to a gene. The CDR3 consists of 14 residues. CDR1 and CDR2 from the germline V gene are ENHRY and SYGVKD. Study-level findings and limits: The five TRBV segments detected at higher frequency in patients than in controls included TRBV5-6, TRBV5-1 and TRBV20-1.

Tagging with unique molecular identifiers was a feature of the TCR beta cDNA libraries. Yield was roughly 0.5 million cDNA molecules from roughly 0.93 to 9.6 million T cells. One entry per CDR3 protein, called by TCRdb with MiXCR from the PCR reads. The data contain about 820,000 distinct CDR3 sequences, about 53% of them seen just once; the ten biggest clones take up around 4.5%. The sequenced sample was blood. This clonotype was sampled from a girl aged 5-17 years with multiple sclerosis. The J gene is TRBJ2-7, the V gene TRBV10-3, with 11 bases aligning to TRBD1. Written as DNA, the CDR3 is TGTGCCATCAGTGAACGGACAGGGGGCCACGAGCAGTACTTC. Translating it yields CAISERTGGHEQYF.